This entry lists 6 T cell receptor beta chains sequenced from one sample in a study of blood T cell repertoires in COVID-19. Here immunoSEQ multiplex PCR was the method, and the copy in TCRdb shows in-frame clones only, minus some. Among 400,000 or so clones listed, approximately 91% were seen once. Sequencing input: PBMCs or T cells enriched from blood (not recorded which). These receptors were collected from a woman between 40 and 50 years old with acute COVID-19.

V gene TRBV7-2 combines with J gene TRBJ2-5; 9 bases line up with TRBD2. The junction had 13 bases not matched to a gene; V was cut back by 1 base and J by 7 bases. The CDR3 covers 17 residues. The germline V gene encodes CDR1 SGHTA and CDR2 FQGNSA. In DNA form, the CDR3 reads TGTGCCAGCAGCTTAGGTGGGGCGGGGGGGCCTACCGGGACCCAGTACTTC. Translating gives CASSLGGAGGPTGTQYF.

This clone has ten or more counts. CDR3 amino acids: CASSQVRSSGSSYNEQFF. The CDR3 region has the DNA TGTGCCAGCAGCCAAGTCCGGTCCTCCGGGAGCTCCTACAATGAGCAGTTCTTC. J is TRBJ2-1 and V is TRBV4-2; the D gene is possibly TRBD2 (6 bases). This CDR3 has 18 residues. Germline values: CDR1 LGHNA, CDR2 YNFKEQ. Trimming removed 1 base at V and 0 bases at J, with 16 bases between.

This clone was counted a few times. The V call is TRBV19, the J call TRBJ1-1; the match to TRBD1 covers 7 bases. The germline V gene encodes CDR1 LNHDA and CDR2 SQIVND (reference sequence). The V gene end was trimmed by 1 base and the J gene end by 7 bases; junction bases not matched to a gene: 12. The CDR3 consists of 16 residues. The CDR3 sequence: CASSIGDSPGSGEAFF. The CDR3 region has the DNA TGTGCCAGTAGTATAGGGGACAGTCCCGGATCCGGTGAAGCTTTCTTT.

The genes are TRBV7-6 and TRBJ1-1; 12 nucleotides align to TRBD1. Germline V gene data show CDR1 as SGHVS and CDR2 as FNYEAQ. V dropped 6 bases and J dropped 0; count of bases not matched to a gene: 14. This CDR3 comprises 19 residues. The CDR3 loop is CASSRPPGTGGGLNTEAFF. As DNA, the CDR3 is TGTGCCAGCAGTCGTCCCCCCGGGACAGGGGGCGGCCTGAACACTGAAGCTTTCTTT.

The sample holds one count of this clone. This rearrangement joins TRBV5-4 to TRBJ2-5; 7 bases align to TRBD2. Germline V gene lookup returns CDR1 SGHNT and CDR2 YYREEE (reference sequence). V shed 4 bases and J 5 bases; nucleotides not matched to a gene: 11. CDR3 length: 15 residues. The DNA of the CDR3 is TGTGCCAGCAGCCCCATGGCGGGGGTGGCCGAGACCCAGTACTTC. Translated: CASSPMAGVAETQYF.

The gene calls are TRBV11-2 and TRBJ1-2; 9 bases map to TRBD1. The length of the CDR3 is 13 residues. Germline CDR1 is SGHAT and CDR2 is FQNNGV. V was pared by 5 bases and J by 7 bases, with 5 bases of the junction left unmatched. CDR3 DNA: TGTGCCAGCAGCGAAACAGGGGGCGTTGGCTACACCTTC. It codes for CASSETGGVGYTF.